This T cell receptor (beta chain) stems from a study of T-cell reconstitution after alpha-beta-depleted transplantation in children. During its preparation, the TCRbeta library received unique molecular identifiers. MiXCR was run by TCRdb on the PCR reads, yielding one entry per CDR3 protein. Of approximately 230,000 distinct CDR3 sequences in the sample, roughly 25% were seen once. This clonotype was seen more than once but under ten times. After removal of 0 bases from V and 4 bases from J, the junction contained 22 bases not matched to a gene. The CDR3 runs to 21 residues. Germline-derived CDR1 and CDR2 are DFQATT and SNEGSKA (reference sequence).

This sequence was found in a girl aged 2 to 9 with Fanconi anemia, due to receive a stem cell transplant. This specimen consisted of PBMCs, obtained before TCRalphabeta/CD19-depleted stem cell transplant. The V and J genes are TRBV20-1 and TRBJ2-1; 9 bases map to TRBD2. The DNA of the CDR3 is TGCAGTGCTAGAGATCAAGGAAGTAGGGGACTAGCTGACTGGATATACAATGAGCAGTTCTTC. This translates into CSARDQGSRGLADWIYNEQFF.